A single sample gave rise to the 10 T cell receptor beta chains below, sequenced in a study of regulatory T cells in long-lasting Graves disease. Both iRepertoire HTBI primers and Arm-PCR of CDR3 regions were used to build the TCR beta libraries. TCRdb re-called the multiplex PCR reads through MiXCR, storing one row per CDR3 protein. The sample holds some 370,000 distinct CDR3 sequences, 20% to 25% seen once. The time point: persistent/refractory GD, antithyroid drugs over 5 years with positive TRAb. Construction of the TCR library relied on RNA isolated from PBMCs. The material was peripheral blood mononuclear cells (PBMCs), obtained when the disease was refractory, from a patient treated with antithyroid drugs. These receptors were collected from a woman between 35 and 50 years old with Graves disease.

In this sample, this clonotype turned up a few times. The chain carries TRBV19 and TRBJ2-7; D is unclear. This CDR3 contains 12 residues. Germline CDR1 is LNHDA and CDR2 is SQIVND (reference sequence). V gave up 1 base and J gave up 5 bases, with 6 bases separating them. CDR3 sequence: CASSIAGHEQYF. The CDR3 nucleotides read TGTGCCAGTAGTATAGCGGGCCACGAGCAGTACTTC.

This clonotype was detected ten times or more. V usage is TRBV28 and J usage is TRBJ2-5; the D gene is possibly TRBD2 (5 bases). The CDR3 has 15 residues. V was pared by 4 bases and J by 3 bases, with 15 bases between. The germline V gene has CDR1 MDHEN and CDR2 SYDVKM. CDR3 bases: TGTGCCAGCAGTTCCACCATGACGGGAAAAGAGACCCAGTACTTC. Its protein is CASSSTMTGKETQYF.

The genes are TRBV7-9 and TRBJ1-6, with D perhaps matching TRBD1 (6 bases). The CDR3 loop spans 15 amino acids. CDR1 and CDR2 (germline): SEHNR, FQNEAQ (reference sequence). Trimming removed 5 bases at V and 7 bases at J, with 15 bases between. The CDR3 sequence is CASSLGGGENSPLHF. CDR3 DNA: TGTGCCAGCAGCCTCGGGGGGGGCGAAAATTCACCCCTCCACTTT.

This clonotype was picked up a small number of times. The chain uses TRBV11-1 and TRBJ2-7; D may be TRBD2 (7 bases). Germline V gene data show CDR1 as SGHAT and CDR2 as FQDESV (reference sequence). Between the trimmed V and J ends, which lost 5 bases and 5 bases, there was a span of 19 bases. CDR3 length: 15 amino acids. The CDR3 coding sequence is TGTGCCAGCAGCCCCGAATCCAGGGAGGGGGACGAGCAGTACTTC. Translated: CASSPESREGDEQYF.

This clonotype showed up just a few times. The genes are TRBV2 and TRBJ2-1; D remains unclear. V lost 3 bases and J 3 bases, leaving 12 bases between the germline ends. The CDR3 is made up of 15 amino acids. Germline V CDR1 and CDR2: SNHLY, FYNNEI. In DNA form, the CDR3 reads TGTGCCAGCAGTGAGCGGAGAGCAAACTACAATGAGCAGTTCTTC. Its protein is CASSERRANYNEQFF.

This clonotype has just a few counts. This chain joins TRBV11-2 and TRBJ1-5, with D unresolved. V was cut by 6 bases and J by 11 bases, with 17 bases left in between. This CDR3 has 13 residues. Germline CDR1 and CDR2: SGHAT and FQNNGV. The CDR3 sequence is CASSPSTGGTQHF. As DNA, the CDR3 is TGTGCCAGCAGTCCTTCCACCGGTGGCACCCAGCATTTT.

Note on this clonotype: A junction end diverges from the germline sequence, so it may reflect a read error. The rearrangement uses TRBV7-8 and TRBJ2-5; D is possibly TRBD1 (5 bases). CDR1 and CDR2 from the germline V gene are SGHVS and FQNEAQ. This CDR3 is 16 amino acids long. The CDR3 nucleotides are TGTGCCAGCGGCTTAGTAGCAGGGTTGAACCAAGAGACCCAGTACTTC. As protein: CASGLVAGLNQETQYF. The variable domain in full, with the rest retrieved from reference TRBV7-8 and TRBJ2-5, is GAGVSQSPRYKVAKRGQDVALRCDPISGHVSLFWYQQALGQGPEFLTYFQNEAQLDKSGLPSDRFFAERPEGSVSTLKIQRTQQEDSAVYLCASGLVAGLNQETQYFGPGTRLLVL.

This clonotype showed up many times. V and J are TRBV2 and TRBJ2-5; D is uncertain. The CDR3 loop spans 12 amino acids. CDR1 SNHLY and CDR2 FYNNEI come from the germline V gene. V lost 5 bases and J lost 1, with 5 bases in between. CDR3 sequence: CASSRVQETQYF. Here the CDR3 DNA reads TGTGCCAGCAGTCGAGTCCAAGAGACCCAGTACTTC.

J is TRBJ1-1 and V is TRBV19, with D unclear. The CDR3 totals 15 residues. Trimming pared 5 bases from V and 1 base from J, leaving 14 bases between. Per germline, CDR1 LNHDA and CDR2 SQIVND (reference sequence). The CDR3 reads CASSHRRVPNTEAFF. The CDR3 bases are TGTGCCAGTAGTCACCGACGGGTTCCGAACACTGAAGCTTTCTTT.

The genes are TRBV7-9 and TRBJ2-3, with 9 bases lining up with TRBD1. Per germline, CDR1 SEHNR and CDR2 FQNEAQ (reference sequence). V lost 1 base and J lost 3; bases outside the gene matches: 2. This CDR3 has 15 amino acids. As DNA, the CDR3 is TGTGCCAGCAGCTTAGGGGACAGGGAAACAGATACGCAGTATTTT. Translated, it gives CASSLGDRETDTQYF.